The 7 T cell receptor beta chains presented below share a single source sample, sequenced in a study of cytomegalovirus exposure and HLA in healthy donors. Amplification used 60 Vbeta primers and 13 Jbeta primers. Repertoires were generated with immunoSEQ multiplex PCR, while TCRdb's copy carries only in-frame clones and drops some. This sample has approximately 130,000 clones; about 80% occur once, and the top ten carry under 1.5%. Sequencing used PBMCs. Receptors were obtained from a man between 50 and 59 years old in good health and CMV-seronegative.

The chain joins TRBV28 to TRBJ2-5, with 8 nucleotides matching TRBD1. The CDR3 extends over 14 amino acids. CDR1 is MDHEN, CDR2 SYDVKM, per germline. V shed 6 bases and J 4 bases; nucleotides not matched to a gene: 7. The CDR3 bases are TGTGCCAGCAGCAACGACAGGGGCAGAGAGACCCAGTACTTC. This sequence encodes CASSNDRGRETQYF.

The chain has TRBV6-5 and TRBJ2-5, with 9 bases fitting TRBD1. Germline-derived CDR1 and CDR2 are MNHEY and SVGAGI. V was pared by 4 bases and J by 3 bases, with 6 bases of the junction left unmatched. The length of the CDR3 is 15 residues. The CDR3 region has the DNA TGTGCCAGCAGTTCCTGGGACAGGGTGGAAGAGACCCAGTACTTC. Amino acid sequence: CASSSWDRVEETQYF.

This clone was detected a few times. This chain links TRBV30 with TRBJ1-2; 8 bases match TRBD1. Losses at the gene ends were 0 bases for V and 2 bases for J; bases not matched to a gene: 2. CDR3 size: 14 residues. CDR1 is GTSNPN, CDR2 SVGIG, per germline (reference sequence). The CDR3 here is CAWSVDRGNYGYTF. The CDR3 DNA reads TGTGCCTGGAGTGTCGACAGGGGAAACTATGGCTACACCTTC.

The chain couples TRBV19 to TRBJ2-3, with D perhaps TRBD1 (6 bases). V was cut by 7 bases and J by 5 bases, with 16 bases left in between. This CDR3 spans 14 amino acids. The V gene's germline CDR1 is LNHDA and CDR2 SQIVND (reference sequence). CDR3 sequence: CASNPRGFLDTQYF. In nucleotides, the CDR3 is TGTGCCAGTAACCCCAGGGGTTTTTTAGATACGCAGTATTTT.

The chain is built from TRBV4-1 and TRBJ1-6; D is ambiguous. V was clipped by 1 base and J by 7 bases, with 11 bases between them. Germline CDR1 is MGHRA and CDR2 is YSYEKL. This CDR3 spans 15 amino acids. The CDR3 here is CASSQVISGNSPLHF. DNA of the CDR3: TGCGCCAGCAGCCAAGTCATTTCCGGGAATTCACCCCTCCACTTT.

The V and J genes are TRBV2 and TRBJ2-5, with no clear D. The DNA end lines up better with TRBJ2-7; the J call may be wrong. This CDR3 comprises 16 residues. Per germline, CDR1 SNHLY and CDR2 FYNNEI. CDR3 residues: CASSNQVKNSGYEQYF. CDR3 DNA sequence: TGTGCCAGCAGTAACCAGGTTAAGAATAGTGGCTACGAGCAGTACTTC.

The V call is TRBV7-9, the J call TRBJ2-3; tentatively, D is TRBD2 (6 bases). The CDR3 totals 12 residues. CDR1 is SEHNR and CDR2 is FQNEAQ in the germline V gene (reference sequence). Deletions cut 5 bases from V and 8 bases from J, with 11 bases between. For the CDR3, the DNA is TGTGCCAGCAGCCCGGACTACGTTACGCAGTATTTT. It is translated as CASSPDYVTQYF.